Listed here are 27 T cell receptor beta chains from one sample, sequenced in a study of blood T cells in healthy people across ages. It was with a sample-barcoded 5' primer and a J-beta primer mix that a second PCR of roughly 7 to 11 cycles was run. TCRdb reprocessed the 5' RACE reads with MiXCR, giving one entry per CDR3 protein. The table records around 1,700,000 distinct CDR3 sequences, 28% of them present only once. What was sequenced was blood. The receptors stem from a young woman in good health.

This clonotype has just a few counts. Written as DNA, the CDR3 is TGTGCCAGCAGCTGGGGACTAGCGGAGACTAATGAGCAGTTCTTC. It translates to CASSWGLAETNEQFF. The chain employs TRBV11-3 and TRBJ2-1; 11 nucleotides line up with TRBD2. The CDR3 is 15 residues long. The ends lost 4 bases at V and 7 bases at J; junction bases unmatched: 6. CDR1 and CDR2 (germline): SGHNT, YENEEA.

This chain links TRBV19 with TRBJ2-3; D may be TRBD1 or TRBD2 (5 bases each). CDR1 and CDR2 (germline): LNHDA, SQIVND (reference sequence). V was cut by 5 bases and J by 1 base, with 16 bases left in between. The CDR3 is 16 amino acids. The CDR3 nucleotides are TGTGCCAGTAGTCTCACGGGGACCGGGGGCACAGATACGCAGTATTTT. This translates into CASSLTGTGGTDTQYF.

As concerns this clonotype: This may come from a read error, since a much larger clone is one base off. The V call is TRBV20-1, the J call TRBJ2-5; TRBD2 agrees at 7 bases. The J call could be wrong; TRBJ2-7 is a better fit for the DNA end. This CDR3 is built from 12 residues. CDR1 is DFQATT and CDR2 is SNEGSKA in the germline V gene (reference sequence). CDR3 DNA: TGCAGGGCTAGAGCGGGGATGGACGAGCAGTACTTC. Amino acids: CRARAGMDEQYF.

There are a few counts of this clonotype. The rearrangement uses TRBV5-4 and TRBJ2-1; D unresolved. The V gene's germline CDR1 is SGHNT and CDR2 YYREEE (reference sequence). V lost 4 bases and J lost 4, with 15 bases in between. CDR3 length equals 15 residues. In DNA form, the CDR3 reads TGTGCCAGCAGCCCGCGGTCCGGCTTATACAATGAGCAGTTCTTC. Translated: CASSPRSGLYNEQFF.

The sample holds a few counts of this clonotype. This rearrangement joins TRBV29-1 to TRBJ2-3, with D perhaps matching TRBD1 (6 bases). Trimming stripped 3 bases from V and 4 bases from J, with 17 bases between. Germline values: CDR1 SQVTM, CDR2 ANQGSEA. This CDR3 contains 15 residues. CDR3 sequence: CSVEVGTKISDTQYF. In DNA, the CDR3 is TGCAGCGTTGAGGTGGGGACAAAGATTTCAGATACGCAGTATTTT.

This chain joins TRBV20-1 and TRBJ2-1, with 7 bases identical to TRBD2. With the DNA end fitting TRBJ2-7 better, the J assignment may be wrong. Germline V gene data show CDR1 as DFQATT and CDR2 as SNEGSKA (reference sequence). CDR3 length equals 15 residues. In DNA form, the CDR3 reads TGCAGTGCTGGCTTAGCGGGTCGTTCTTACAATGAGCAGTACTTC. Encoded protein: CSAGLAGRSYNEQYF.

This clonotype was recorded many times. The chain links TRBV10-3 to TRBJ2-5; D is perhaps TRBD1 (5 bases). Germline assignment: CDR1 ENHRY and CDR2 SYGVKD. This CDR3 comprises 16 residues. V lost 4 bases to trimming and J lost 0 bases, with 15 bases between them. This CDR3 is CAISGDETAYQETQYF. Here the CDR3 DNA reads TGTGCCATCAGTGGAGATGAGACAGCTTACCAAGAGACCCAGTACTTC.

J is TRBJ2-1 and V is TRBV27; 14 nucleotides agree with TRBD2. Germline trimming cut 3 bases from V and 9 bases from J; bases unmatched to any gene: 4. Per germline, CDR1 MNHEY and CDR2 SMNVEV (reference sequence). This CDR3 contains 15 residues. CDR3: CASSLGGLAGGEQFF. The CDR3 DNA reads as TGTGCCAGCAGTTTGGGTGGACTAGCGGGGGGTGAGCAGTTCTTC.

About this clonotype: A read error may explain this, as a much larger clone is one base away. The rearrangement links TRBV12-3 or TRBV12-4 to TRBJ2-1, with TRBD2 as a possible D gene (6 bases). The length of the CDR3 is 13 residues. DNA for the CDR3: TGTGCCAGCAGGTTAGGGGTAGCGGTTGAGCAGTTCTTC. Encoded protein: CASRLGVAVEQFF.

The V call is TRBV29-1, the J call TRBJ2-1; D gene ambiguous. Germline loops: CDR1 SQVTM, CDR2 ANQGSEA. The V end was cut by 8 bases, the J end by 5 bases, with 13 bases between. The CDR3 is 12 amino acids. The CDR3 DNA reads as TGCAGCTCGCGGACGGGCCACAATGAGCAGTTCTTC. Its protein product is CSSRTGHNEQFF.

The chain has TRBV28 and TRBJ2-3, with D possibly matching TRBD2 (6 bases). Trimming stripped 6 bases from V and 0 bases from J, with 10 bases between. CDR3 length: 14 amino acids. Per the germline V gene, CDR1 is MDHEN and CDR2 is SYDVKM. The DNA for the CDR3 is TGTGCCAGCAGGCGGGCGGGGAGCACAGATACGCAGTATTTT. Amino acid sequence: CASRRAGSTDTQYF.

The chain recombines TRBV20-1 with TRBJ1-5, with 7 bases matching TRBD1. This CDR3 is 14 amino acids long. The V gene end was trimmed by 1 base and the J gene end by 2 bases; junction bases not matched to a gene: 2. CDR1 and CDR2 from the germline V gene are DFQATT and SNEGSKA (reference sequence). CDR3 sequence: CSARVTGGNQPQHF. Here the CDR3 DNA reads TGCAGTGCTAGAGTAACAGGGGGCAATCAGCCCCAGCATTTT.

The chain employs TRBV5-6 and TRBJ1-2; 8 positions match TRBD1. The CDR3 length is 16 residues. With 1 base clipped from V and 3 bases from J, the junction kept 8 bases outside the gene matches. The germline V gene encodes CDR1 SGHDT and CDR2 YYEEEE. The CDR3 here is CASSLPTGEADYGYTF. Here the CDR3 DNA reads TGTGCCAGCAGCTTGCCGACAGGGGAGGCGGACTATGGCTACACCTTC.

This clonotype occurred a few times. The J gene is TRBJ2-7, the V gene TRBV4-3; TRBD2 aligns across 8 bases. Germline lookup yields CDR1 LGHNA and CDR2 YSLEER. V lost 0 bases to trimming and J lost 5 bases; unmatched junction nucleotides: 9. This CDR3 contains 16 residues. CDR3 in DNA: TGCGCCAGCAGCCAAGATAGCGGGACTAGTCCCCACGAGCAGTACTTC. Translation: CASSQDSGTSPHEQYF.

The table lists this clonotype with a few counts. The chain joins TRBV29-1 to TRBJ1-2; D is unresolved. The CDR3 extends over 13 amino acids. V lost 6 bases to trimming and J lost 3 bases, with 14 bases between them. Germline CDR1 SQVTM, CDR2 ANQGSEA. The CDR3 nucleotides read TGCAGCGTGACCGTGACTGCGGACTATGGCTACACCTTC. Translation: CSVTVTADYGYTF.

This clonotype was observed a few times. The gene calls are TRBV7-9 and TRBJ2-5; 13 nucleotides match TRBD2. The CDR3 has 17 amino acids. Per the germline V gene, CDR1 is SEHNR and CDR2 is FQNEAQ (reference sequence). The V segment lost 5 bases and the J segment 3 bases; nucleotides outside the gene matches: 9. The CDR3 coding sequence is TGTGCCAGCAGCCCACCGCCGGGACTAGCGGGGAAAGAGACCCAGTACTTC. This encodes CASSPPPGLAGKETQYF.

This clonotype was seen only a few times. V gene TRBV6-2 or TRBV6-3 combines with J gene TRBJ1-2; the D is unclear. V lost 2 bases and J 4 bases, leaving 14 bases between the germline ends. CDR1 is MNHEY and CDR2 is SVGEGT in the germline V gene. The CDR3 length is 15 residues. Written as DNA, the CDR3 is TGTGCCAGCAGTTACGGGCCGGACCTCAGCTATGGCTACACCTTC. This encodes CASSYGPDLSYGYTF.

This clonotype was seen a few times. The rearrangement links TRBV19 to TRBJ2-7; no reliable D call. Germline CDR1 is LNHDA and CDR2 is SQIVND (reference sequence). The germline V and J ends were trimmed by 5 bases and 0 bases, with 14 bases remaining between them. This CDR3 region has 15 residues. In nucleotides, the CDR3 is TGTGCCAGTAGTCCGTCAACACGGAGCTCCTACGAGCAGTACTTC. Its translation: CASSPSTRSSYEQYF.

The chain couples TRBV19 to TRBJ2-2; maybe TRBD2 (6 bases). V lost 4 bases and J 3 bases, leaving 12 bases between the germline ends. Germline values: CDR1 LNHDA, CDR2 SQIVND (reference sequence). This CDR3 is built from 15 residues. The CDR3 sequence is CASSKLGGDTGELFF. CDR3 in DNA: TGTGCCAGTAGTAAACTAGGCGGGGACACCGGGGAGCTGTTTTTT.

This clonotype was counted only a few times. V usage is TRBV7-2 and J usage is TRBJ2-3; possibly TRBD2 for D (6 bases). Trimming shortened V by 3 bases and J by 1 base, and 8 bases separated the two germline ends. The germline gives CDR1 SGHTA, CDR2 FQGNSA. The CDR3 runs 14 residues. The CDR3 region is CASSFPGGTDTQYF. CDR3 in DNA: TGTGCCAGCAGCTTCCCGGGGGGCACAGATACGCAGTATTTT.

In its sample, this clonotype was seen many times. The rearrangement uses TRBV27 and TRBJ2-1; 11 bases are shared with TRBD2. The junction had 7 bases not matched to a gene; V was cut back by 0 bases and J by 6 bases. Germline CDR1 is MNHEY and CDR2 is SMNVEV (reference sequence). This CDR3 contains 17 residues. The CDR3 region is CASSLSRLAGGSNEQFF. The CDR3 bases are TGTGCCAGCAGTTTATCGCGGCTAGCGGGGGGATCCAATGAGCAGTTCTTC.

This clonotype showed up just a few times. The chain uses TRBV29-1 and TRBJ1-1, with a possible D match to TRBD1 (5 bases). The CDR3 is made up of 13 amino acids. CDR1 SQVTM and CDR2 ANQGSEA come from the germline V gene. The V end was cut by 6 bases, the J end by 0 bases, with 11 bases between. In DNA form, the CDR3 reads TGCAGCGTAGCCGGGACGTTGAACACTGAAGCTTTCTTT. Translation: CSVAGTLNTEAFF.

CDR3 coding DNA: TGTGCCATCAACTCGGGGCCAGATACGCAGTATTTT. It specifies CAINSGPDTQYF. This chain joins TRBV10-3 and TRBJ2-3; possibly TRBD1 or TRBD2 for D (5 bases each). V shed 7 bases and J shed 4 bases, with 9 bases lying between them. This CDR3 is 12 amino acids long. Looked up from germline, CDR1 is ENHRY and CDR2 is SYGVKD.

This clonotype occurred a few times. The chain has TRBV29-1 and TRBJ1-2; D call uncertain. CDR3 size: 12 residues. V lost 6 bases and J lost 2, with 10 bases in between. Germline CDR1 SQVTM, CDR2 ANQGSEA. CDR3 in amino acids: CSVGTPNYGYTF. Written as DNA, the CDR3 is TGCAGCGTGGGAACACCCAACTATGGCTACACCTTC.

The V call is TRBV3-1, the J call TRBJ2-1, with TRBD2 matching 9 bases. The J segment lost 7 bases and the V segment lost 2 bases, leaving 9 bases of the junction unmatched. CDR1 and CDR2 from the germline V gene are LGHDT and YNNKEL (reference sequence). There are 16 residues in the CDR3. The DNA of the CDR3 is TGTGCCAGCAGCCAAAGAGGGCTAGCGGGACCAAATGAGCAGTTCTTC. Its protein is CASSQRGLAGPNEQFF.

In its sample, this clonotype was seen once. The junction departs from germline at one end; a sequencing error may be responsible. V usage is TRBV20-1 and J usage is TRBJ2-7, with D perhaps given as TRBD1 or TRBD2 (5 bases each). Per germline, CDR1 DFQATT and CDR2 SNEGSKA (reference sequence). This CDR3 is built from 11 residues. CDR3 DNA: TGCTGTGCTAGGGACGGGGACGAGCAGTACTTC. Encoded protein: CCARDGDEQYF.

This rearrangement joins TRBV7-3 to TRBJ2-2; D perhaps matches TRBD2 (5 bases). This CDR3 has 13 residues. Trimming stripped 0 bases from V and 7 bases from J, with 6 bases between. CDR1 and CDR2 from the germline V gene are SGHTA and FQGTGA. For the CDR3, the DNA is TGTGCCAGCAGCTTAACCGGGGTCGGGGAGCTGTTTTTT. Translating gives CASSLTGVGELFF.